This T cell receptor (beta chain) was captured by sequencing in a study of low-dose radiotherapy and immunotherapy resistance in tumors. Study context: Each patient was administered nivolumab intravenously at 240 mg, which was a flat dose, every two weeks, along with intravenous ipilimumab at 1 mg/kg every six weeks. Patients took aspirin (300 mg orally, daily) for four cycles beginning at cycle 1 day 1.

This clonotype is labeled as medium-sized (0.01 to 0.1%). First-strand cDNA used TRAV- and TRBV-specific primers, covering alpha and beta chains. A roughly 20-cycle PCR with a constant-region primer and V-primer adapter amplified TCRs. TCRdb analysed the reads with MiXCR anew, one entry per CDR3 protein. The table has tens of thousands of distinct CDR3 sequences, about 53% seen once. Time point in this sample: after trial treatment. Treatment meaning: LDRT plus nivolumab, ipilimumab, low-dose cyclophosphamide and aspirin (RACIN trial). Patients qualified if they had advanced solid tumors that lacked tumor-infiltrating lymphocytes. The V gene lost 3 bases and the J gene lost 6 bases, with 11 bases spanning the gap. The CDR3 runs 13 residues.

This chain links TRBV12-3 or TRBV12-4 with TRBJ1-1, with D perhaps matching TRBD1 (5 bases). The clonotype originates from a male donor with gallbladder cancer. Sequencing used PBMCs, obtained after low-dose radiotherapy plus immunotherapy. CDR3 residues: CASSLSEGAEAFF. The CDR3 DNA reads TGTGCCAGCAGTTTGAGTGAAGGGGCTGAAGCTTTCTTT.